The sequence of this T cell receptor beta chain was determined in a study of blood T cell repertoires in COVID-19. Study-level background: T cells, B-cell-depleted T cells, or PBMCs supplied cDNA or gDNA.

Allocation to cohorts depended on clinical history reported by the participants. Recovery meant two consecutive negative NP/OP PCR tests, professional clearance, or resolved symptoms. CDR1 and CDR2 (germline): SGDLS, YYNGEE. The CDR3 runs to 15 residues. V lost 2 bases to trimming and J lost 4 bases, with 16 bases between them. In the original workflow: Reference gene primer amplification gave nucleated cell count estimates. TCRdb keeps only in-frame clones here, not all; method: immunoSEQ multiplex PCR. The DNA was the basis for D and trimming; V, J and clone size are from that table. The data hold approximately 160,000 clones, with around 84% observed a single time.

The chain links TRBV9 to TRBJ2-7; D is possibly TRBD2 (6 bases). The receptor comes from a man aged 35 to 55 who had recovered from COVID-19. Sequencing used PBMCs or T cells enriched from blood (not recorded which). CDR3 in amino acids: CASSVAGTGEYEQYF. CDR3 sequence (DNA): TGTGCCAGCAGCGTCGCCGGGACTGGGGAATACGAGCAGTACTTC.